This TCR beta chain stems from a study of cytomegalovirus exposure and HLA in healthy donors. About the research overall: The same platform used for the 666 first-cohort repertoires was also used for the 100 to 150 validation repertoires, as a later analysis reported. Study-level results: The authors enumerated some 160 TCR beta chains as linked to cytomegalovirus.

V was clipped by 6 bases and J by 4 bases; unmatched bases: 11. CDR3 length: 16 residues. Germline CDR1 reads MDHEN; CDR2 reads SYDVKM. Profiling relied on immunoSEQ multiplex PCR, and the TCRdb table lists in-frame clones only, not all of them. The sample contains approximately 200,000 clones, roughly 82% of which appear only once. Details on this clone: What it recognizes is unknown.

The chain couples TRBV28 to TRBJ1-2; 10 nucleotides agree with TRBD1. This clonotype was sampled from a man aged 18 to 29 in good health and CMV-seropositive. The sample taken for sequencing was PBMCs. The DNA for the CDR3 is TGTGCCAGCAGCTCAATCCTATGGACAGGGGGCTATGGCTACACCTTC. It is translated as CASSSILWTGGYGYTF.